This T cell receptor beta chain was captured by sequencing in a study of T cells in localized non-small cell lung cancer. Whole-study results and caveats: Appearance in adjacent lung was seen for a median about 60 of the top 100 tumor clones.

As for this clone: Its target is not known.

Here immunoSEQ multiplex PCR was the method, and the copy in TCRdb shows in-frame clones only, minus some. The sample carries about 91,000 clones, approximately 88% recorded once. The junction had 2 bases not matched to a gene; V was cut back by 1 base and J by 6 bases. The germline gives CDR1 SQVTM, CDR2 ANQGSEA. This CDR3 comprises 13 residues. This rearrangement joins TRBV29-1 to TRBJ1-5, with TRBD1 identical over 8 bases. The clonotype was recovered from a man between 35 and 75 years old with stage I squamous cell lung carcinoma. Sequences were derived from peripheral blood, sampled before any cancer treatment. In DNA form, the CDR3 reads TGCAGCGTTGAAGTTACAGGGGGTCAGCCCCAGCATTTT. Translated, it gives CSVEVTGGQPQHF.